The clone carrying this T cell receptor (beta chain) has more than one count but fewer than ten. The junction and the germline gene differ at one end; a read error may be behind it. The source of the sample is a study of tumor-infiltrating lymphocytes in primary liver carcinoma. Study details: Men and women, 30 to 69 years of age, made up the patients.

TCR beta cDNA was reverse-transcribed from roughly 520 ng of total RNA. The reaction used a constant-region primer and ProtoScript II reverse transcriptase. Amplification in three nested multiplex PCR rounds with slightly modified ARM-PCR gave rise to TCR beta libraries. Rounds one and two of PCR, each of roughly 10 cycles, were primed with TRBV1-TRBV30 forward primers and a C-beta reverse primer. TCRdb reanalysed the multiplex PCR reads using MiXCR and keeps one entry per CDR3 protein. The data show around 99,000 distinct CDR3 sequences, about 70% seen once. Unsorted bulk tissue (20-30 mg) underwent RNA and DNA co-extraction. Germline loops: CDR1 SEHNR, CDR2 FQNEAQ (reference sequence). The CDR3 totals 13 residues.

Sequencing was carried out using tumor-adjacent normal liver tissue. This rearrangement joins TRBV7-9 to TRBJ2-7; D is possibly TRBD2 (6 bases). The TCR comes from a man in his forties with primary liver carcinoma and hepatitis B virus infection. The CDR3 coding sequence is TGTGCCAGCAGCTTAACTAGCAGCTACGAGCAGAACTTC. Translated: CASSLTSSYEQNF. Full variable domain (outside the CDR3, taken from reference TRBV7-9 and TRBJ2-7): DTGVSQNPRHKITKRGQNVTFRCDPISEHNRLYWYRQTLGQGPEFLTYFQNEAQLEKSRLLSDRFSAERPKGSFSTLEIQRTEQGDSAMYLCASSLTSSYEQNFGPGTRLTVT.